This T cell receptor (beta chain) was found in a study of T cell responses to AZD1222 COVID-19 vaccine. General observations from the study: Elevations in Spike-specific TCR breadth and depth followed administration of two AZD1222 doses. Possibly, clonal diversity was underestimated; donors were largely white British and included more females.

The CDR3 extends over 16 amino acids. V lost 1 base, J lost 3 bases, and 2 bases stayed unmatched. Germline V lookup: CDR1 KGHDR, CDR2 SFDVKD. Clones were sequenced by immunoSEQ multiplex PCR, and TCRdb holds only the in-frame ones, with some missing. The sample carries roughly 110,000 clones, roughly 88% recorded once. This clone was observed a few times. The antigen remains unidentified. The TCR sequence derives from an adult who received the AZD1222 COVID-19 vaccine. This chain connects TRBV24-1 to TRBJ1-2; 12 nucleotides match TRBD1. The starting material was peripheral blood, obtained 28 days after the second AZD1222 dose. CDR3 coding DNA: TGTGCCACCAGTGATTTAGGGACAGGGGGCGACTATGGCTACACCTTC. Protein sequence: CATSDLGTGGDYGYTF.